The 26 T cell receptor beta chains given below trace back to one sample, sequenced in a study of T cell repertoires in ileal Crohn's disease. Clones were read by immunoSEQ multiplex PCR, and TCRdb kept only the in-frame ones, dropping some. In the table there are some 60,000 clones, approximately 88% of which are singletons. Time point meaning: neoterminal ileum biopsy at postoperative endoscopy, about 6 months after surgery. Sequencing was carried out using ileal tissue. The receptors originated from an adult with Crohn's disease.

The chain has TRBV5-1 and TRBJ1-1; D is undetermined. V lost 5 bases and J lost 2, with 19 bases in between. Germline lookup yields CDR1 SGHRS and CDR2 YFSETQ. The CDR3 runs 16 residues. The DNA for the CDR3 is TGCGCCAGCAGGTCCCCCCCCGGATGGGCAAACACTGAAGCTTTCTTT. Its protein product is CASRSPPGWANTEAFF.

The CDR3 protein is CASSPSPGGDEKLFF. The CDR3 region has the DNA TGCGCCAGCAGCCCCAGTCCGGGGGGAGACGAAAAACTGTTTTTT. This sequence joins TRBV5-1 and TRBJ1-4, with D tentatively TRBD1 (5 bases). The CDR3 sequence is 15 residues long. Trimming shortened V by 4 bases and J by 8 bases, and 18 bases separated the two germline ends. From germline, CDR1 is SGHRS and CDR2 YFSETQ.

The chain employs TRBV18 and TRBJ2-7; 9 bases match TRBD2. V was pared by 1 base and J by 6 bases, with 13 bases of the junction left unmatched. The CDR3 totals 17 residues. Per germline, CDR1 KGHSH and CDR2 LQKENI. Here the CDR3 reads CASSPLSLAGPRGEQYF. The CDR3 nucleotides read TGTGCCAGCTCACCACTGTCTCTAGCGGGGCCCAGGGGCGAGCAGTACTTC.

This sequence joins TRBV9 and TRBJ2-2; D is perhaps TRBD2 (6 bases). The CDR3 consists of 17 residues. Trimming left V 0 bases short and J 2 bases short, with 14 bases between. Germline V lookup: CDR1 SGDLS, CDR2 YYNGEE. The CDR3 loop is CASSVEGLALNTGELFF. The CDR3 DNA reads TGTGCCAGCAGCGTAGAAGGGCTAGCGTTAAACACCGGGGAGCTGTTTTTT.

This clone has just a few counts. This sequence joins TRBV27 and TRBJ2-2, with 9 bases that match TRBD1. The CDR3 covers 17 residues. The V and J ends lost 6 bases and 3 bases, in that order; junction bases with no gene match: 11. In germline, CDR1 is MNHEY, CDR2 SMNVEV (reference sequence). The CDR3 loop reads CASSRDRASPDTGELFF. The CDR3 coding sequence is TGTGCCAGCAGCCGGGACAGGGCTTCCCCCGACACCGGGGAGCTGTTTTTT.

This rearrangement joins TRBV5-4 to TRBJ2-3, with D tentatively TRBD2 (5 bases). The V end lost 4 bases, the J end lost 3 bases, and 18 bases lay between the germline ends. CDR1 and CDR2 from the germline V gene are SGHNT and YYREEE (reference sequence). The CDR3 has 16 residues. The CDR3 sequence: CASSKDGVSGTDTQYF. DNA of the CDR3: TGTGCCAGCAGCAAGGATGGGGTGTCGGGGACAGATACGCAGTATTTT.

The chain uses TRBV10-3 and TRBJ1-6, with unresolved D. This CDR3 has 14 amino acids. Trimming cost V 2 bases and J 7 bases, with 9 bases left between them. In germline, CDR1 is ENHRY, CDR2 SYGVKD. CDR3 DNA sequence: TGTGCCATCAGTGAGGAAACGGGGAATTCACCCCTCCACTTT. It codes for CAISEETGNSPLHF.

V gene TRBV6-1 combines with J gene TRBJ1-5, with unresolved D. The length of the CDR3 is 13 residues. V lost 5 bases to trimming and J lost 4 bases, with 9 bases between them. CDR1 is MNHNS and CDR2 is SASEGT in the germline V gene. The CDR3 loop reads CASSKGGNQPQHF. The CDR3 DNA reads as TGTGCCAGCAGTAAAGGAGGGAATCAGCCCCAGCATTTT.

This clone has just one count. The V call is TRBV7-9, the J call TRBJ1-4; D is unclear. Looked up from germline, CDR1 is SEHNR and CDR2 is FQNEAQ (reference sequence). The CDR3 runs 14 residues. V was clipped by 2 bases and J by 8 bases, with 12 bases between them. The CDR3 here is CASSLSLSREKLFF. The CDR3 coding sequence is TGTGCCAGCAGCTTAAGCTTATCGAGGGAAAAACTGTTTTTT.

CDR3 residues: CASSRGLGGNTIYF. The CDR3 region has the DNA TGTGCCAGTAGTAGGGGACTCGGTGGAAACACCATATATTTT. V usage is TRBV19 and J usage is TRBJ1-3, with a possible D match to TRBD1 (5 bases). The germline V and J ends were trimmed by 4 bases and 3 bases, with 10 bases remaining between them. CDR1 is LNHDA, CDR2 SQIVND, per germline (reference sequence). The CDR3 is made up of 14 amino acids.

This clone has just one count. J is TRBJ1-1 and V is TRBV15, with TRBD1 matching over 12 bases. V lost 4 bases, J lost 3 bases, and 3 bases stayed unmatched. CDR1 LNHNV and CDR2 YYDKDF come from the germline V gene (reference sequence). The CDR3 has 15 amino acids. CDR3 in amino acids: CATSKGQGAYTEAFF. The CDR3 bases are TGTGCCACCAGCAAGGGACAGGGGGCTTACACTGAAGCTTTCTTT.

This chain joins TRBV6-5 and TRBJ1-2, with 7 bases identical to TRBD1. Germline-derived CDR1 and CDR2 are MNHEY and SVGAGI. This CDR3 has 14 residues. The trim removed 2 bases at V and 7 bases at J, leaving 7 bases unmatched. CDR3 coding DNA: TGTGCCAGCAGTTACCGACAGGGTGTCATTGGCTACACCTTC. This encodes CASSYRQGVIGYTF.

The gene calls are TRBV18 and TRBJ1-1, with D possibly matching TRBD1 (6 bases). The CDR3 has 15 residues. V lost 5 bases and J lost 6, with 19 bases in between. CDR1 and CDR2 (germline): KGHSH, LQKENI. CDR3 sequence (DNA): TGTGCCAGCTCAACGGACCGGGACAAATATGCTGAAGCTTTCTTT. The encoded protein is CASSTDRDKYAEAFF.

This chain connects TRBV19 to TRBJ1-2; D is perhaps TRBD1 (5 bases). V was trimmed by 5 bases and J by 0 bases, leaving 7 bases between them. Looked up from germline, CDR1 is LNHDA and CDR2 is SQIVND (reference sequence). The CDR3 consists of 13 residues. CDR3 loop: CASSADTNYGYTF. The CDR3 bases are TGTGCCAGTAGTGCGGACACTAACTATGGCTACACCTTC.

This chain uses TRBV15 with TRBJ1-4; unclear D gene. Germline-derived CDR1 and CDR2 are LNHNV and YYDKDF (reference sequence). CDR3 size: 12 residues. Deletions cut 1 base from V and 12 bases from J, with 9 bases between. CDR3 nucleotide sequence: TGTGCCACCAGCAGAGCCGCCGGGGAACTGTTTTTT. Amino acid sequence: CATSRAAGELFF.

The rearrangement uses TRBV18 and TRBJ2-7, with a tentative D call TRBD2 (6 bases). V lost 2 bases to trimming and J lost 4 bases, with 18 bases between them. CDR1 is KGHSH, CDR2 LQKENI, per germline. CDR3 length: 16 residues. Written as DNA, the CDR3 is TGTGCCAGCTCACCAAGTGGCGCGAGCGGGTCGTACGAGCAGTACTTC. Its protein product is CASSPSGASGSYEQYF.

This chain uses TRBV5-4 with TRBJ2-2; D is unclear. This CDR3 has 14 amino acids. V lost 0 bases and J 2 bases, leaving 5 bases between the germline ends. The germline V gene has CDR1 SGHNT and CDR2 YYREEE (reference sequence). CDR3 protein: CASSLVSNTGELFF. CDR3 in DNA: TGTGCCAGCAGCTTGGTCTCCAACACCGGGGAGCTGTTTTTT.

The table lists this clone with a few counts. The chain recombines TRBV19 with TRBJ2-1, with 7 bases aligning to TRBD1. Germline CDR1 and CDR2: LNHDA and SQIVND (reference sequence). The ends lost 4 bases at V and 1 base at J; junction bases unmatched: 16. This CDR3 contains 19 residues. The DNA of the CDR3 is TGTGCCAGTAGTAGAGAGACAGGGACGAATACCCCTTCCTACAATGAGCAGTTCTTC. Encoded protein: CASSRETGTNTPSYNEQFF. Together with reference TRBV19 and TRBJ2-1, the CDR3 gives the full variable domain: DGGITQSPKYLFRKEGQNVTLSCEQNLNHDAMYWYRQDPGQGLRLIYYSQIVNDFQKGDIAEGYSVSREKKESFPLTVTSAQKNPTAFYLCASSRETGTNTPSYNEQFFGPGTRLTVL.

This chain links TRBV6-5 with TRBJ2-7; 7 nucleotides agree with TRBD1. The CDR3 has 14 residues. Looked up from germline, CDR1 is MNHEY and CDR2 is SVGAGI. The V gene end was trimmed by 6 bases and the J gene end by 10 bases; junction bases not matched to a gene: 15. CDR3 loop: CASRPGTPTGVQYV. The CDR3 nucleotides are TGTGCCAGCAGGCCAGGGACCCCTACAGGGGTTCAGTACGTC.

The CDR3 DNA reads TGCGCCAGCAGCCCACAGGAGGGTTTAGGCAACACCATATATTTT. Its protein is CASSPQEGLGNTIYF. The chain couples TRBV4-3 to TRBJ1-3, with D possibly being TRBD1 (5 bases). Trimming stripped 4 bases from V and 7 bases from J, with 17 bases between. CDR1 LGHNA and CDR2 YSLEER come from the germline V gene. The CDR3 is 15 amino acids.

This chain uses TRBV5-1 with TRBJ1-1; D is unclear. The CDR3 runs 14 residues. Germline lookup yields CDR1 SGHRS and CDR2 YFSETQ. Trimming took 0 bases from V and 0 from J, leaving 6 bases between them. CDR3 in amino acids: CASSLGDLNTEAFF. Written as DNA, the CDR3 is TGCGCCAGCAGCTTGGGAGACTTGAACACTGAAGCTTTCTTT.

About this clone: This CDR3 is also generated by other DNA sequences in the sample. The genes are TRBV5-1 and TRBJ1-6, with D unclear. The germline V and J ends were trimmed by 3 bases and 4 bases, with 11 bases remaining between them. This CDR3 is built from 15 residues. Germline lookup yields CDR1 SGHRS and CDR2 YFSETQ. CDR3 coding DNA: TGCGCCAGCAGCTATTCGACTGATTATAATTCACCCCTCCACTTT. It translates to CASSYSTDYNSPLHF.

The chain couples TRBV4-1 to TRBJ1-5, with 7 bases identical to TRBD1. Germline V gene lookup returns CDR1 MGHRA and CDR2 YSYEKL. This CDR3 is built from 15 residues. The V segment lost 0 bases and the J segment 6 bases; nucleotides outside the gene matches: 5. DNA of the CDR3: TGCGCCAGCAGCCAAGATATCACAGGGGTTCAGCCCCAGCATTTT. It yields the protein CASSQDITGVQPQHF.

The chain combines TRBV30 with TRBJ1-1; D not resolved. Germline V lookup: CDR1 GTSNPN, CDR2 SVGIG (reference sequence). Trimming took 2 bases from V and 4 from J, leaving 11 bases between them. The CDR3 covers 13 residues. The CDR3 DNA sequence: TGTGCCTGGAGTAGGTTTGAGGGCACTGAAGCTTTCTTT. It is translated as CAWSRFEGTEAFF.

In this sample, this clone turned up once. The gene calls are TRBV2 and TRBJ1-2; D is ambiguous. V lost 8 bases, J lost 6 bases, and 19 bases lay in between. There are 14 residues in the CDR3. The V gene's germline CDR1 is SNHLY and CDR2 FYNNEI. The CDR3 coding sequence is TGTGCCAGCTGCTCCAGGCACTGCCGAGATGGCTACACCTTC. This codes for CASCSRHCRDGYTF.

This clone was recorded only once. The J gene is TRBJ1-2, the V gene TRBV15; the D is unclear. The CDR3 is 14 residues long. CDR1 LNHNV and CDR2 YYDKDF come from the germline V gene (reference sequence). Trimming left V 0 bases short and J 8 bases short, with 13 bases between. CDR3 sequence (DNA): TGTGCCACCAGCAGAGATCGGGTGCGGGCGGGCTACACCTTC. Translating it yields CATSRDRVRAGYTF.